This entry concerns a single TCR beta chain. Its target antigen remains unknown. One base away there is no much larger clone; base qualities are not given. At the DNA level, this CDR3 is encoded by other sequences in the same sample as well. The data derive from a study of Ad26.COV2.S vaccination and SARS-CoV-2 variants (TCRdb year 2021). With respect to the entire study: Vaccine-arm donors came from COV1001, a multicentre, randomized, double-blind, placebo-controlled phase I-IIa trial of Ad26.COV2.S in healthy adults. Ad26.COV2.S was administered intramuscularly at 5 x 10^10 or 1 x 10^11 viral particles, either as a single shot or as two shots given 56 days apart. Sequencing of the TCRbeta repertoire served to evaluate the specificity and breadth of SARS-CoV-2-reactive T cell receptors following Ad26.COV2.S vaccination. The TCR-sequenced set comprised roughly 30 samples: around 20 Ad26.COV2.S vaccine recipients, 5 placebo recipients and 8 SARS-CoV-2 convalescent individuals. Trial participants were randomized into five groups of five, in which low-dose or high-dose Ad26.COV2.S was given once or twice, or placebo was given on both occasions. Throughout the experiments and outcome assessment, investigators stayed blinded to trial group allocation.

Results the study describes overall, beyond this receptor: Comparing responses between vaccine doses or regimens was not something the study was powered to do. Ad26.COV2.S recipients had higher spike-specific TCR breadth than placebo recipients (P = 0.0014). Vaccine and placebo recipients had comparable non-spike TCR breadth, which fits with the vaccine containing only spike. The authors noted that the TCR breadth and depth analyses may have underestimated total T cell responses. Substantial breadth of spike-specific CD8+ and CD4+ T cell responses was reported after vaccination.

The immunoSEQ Assay was the method used to sequence TCRbeta CDR3 regions. After extraction, genomic DNA underwent amplification by bias-controlled multiplex PCR, followed by high-throughput sequencing. On the study's bioinformatics: To quantify the absolute abundance of every unique TCRbeta CDR3 region, sequences were collapsed and filtered. T cell fraction was estimated by normalizing TCRbeta template counts to usable DNA, which was measured by amplifying reference genes present in all nucleated cells. Repertoire TCRs were annotated as SARS-CoV-2-specific by exact matching of V gene, CDR3 amino acid sequence and J gene to a known reactive TCR set. The reference SARS-CoV-2 TCR set was obtained from MIRA and was filtered for enrichment in COVID-19-positive ImmuneCODE repertoires, whereby public or cross-reactive TCRs were removed. Using the MIRA antigens, annotated TCRs were further analysed by specific ORF or by position within an ORF. Breadth was defined as the number of annotated unique rearrangements divided by the total number of unique productive rearrangements, and depth was defined as the summed frequency of the annotated unique rearrangements. Group comparisons of TCR breadth used two-sided Wilcoxon rank-sum tests. TCRdb provides this immuneACCESS table in a form limited to in-frame rearrangements. Some clones are lacking; in checked studies, under half of them reflect an unresolved V gene, and why the rest are absent is not known. V, J and clone size reflect that table, while D and trimming were determined from the DNA. The sample data list hundreds of thousands of clones, and about 90% of these were observed just once. Of the sample, around 1.5% is held by the ten largest clones.

The treatment or condition label for this specimen denotes: some 20 received Ad26.COV2.S at low or high dose, single or two shots; 5 received placebo; per-sample allocation not given. For vaccine and placebo recipients, the sequenced repertoires came from samples collected on day 63 after the first injection. In Cohort 1b, more than 20 adults aged 18-55 years were enrolled at a single site in Boston, USA, between 29 July and 7 August 2020. Ad26.COV2.S was a replication-incompetent adenovirus type 26 vector that expressed a prefusion-stabilized SARS-CoV-2 spike protein derived from the original Wuhan strain. The CDR3 goes from the cysteine to the phenylalanine over 13 residues. Just the 39-base CDR3 DNA is kept, in frame starting at base 1. From the germline V gene (reference sequence), CDR1 is LNHDA and CDR2 is SQIVND. Ends trimmed: V by 9 bases, J by 2 bases; bases unmatched to a gene: 4.

This sequence uses TRBV19 and TRBJ2-7; TRBD1 fits 10 bases in the junction. The sample was peripheral blood, taken in a trial of Ad26.COV2.S vaccine versus placebo. The source is a person aged 18-65 years who received the Ad26.COV2.S COVID-19 vaccine or a placebo. The bases are TGTGCCAGCCGGGACAGGGGCGCCTACGAGCAGTACTTC. Its protein is CASRDRGAYEQYF.